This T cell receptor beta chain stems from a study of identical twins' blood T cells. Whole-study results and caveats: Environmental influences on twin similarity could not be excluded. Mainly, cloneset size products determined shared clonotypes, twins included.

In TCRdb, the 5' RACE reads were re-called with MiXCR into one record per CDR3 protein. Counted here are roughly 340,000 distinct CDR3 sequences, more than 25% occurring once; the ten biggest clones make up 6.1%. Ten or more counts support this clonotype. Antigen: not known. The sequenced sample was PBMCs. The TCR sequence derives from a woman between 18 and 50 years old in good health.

CDR3 coding DNA: TGTGCCAGCAGCTTAGGGACTAACTATGGCTACACCTTC. Its protein is CASSLGTNYGYTF. This chain uses TRBV7-9 with TRBJ1-2; D not resolved. The CDR3 is 13 residues long. Trimming took off 1 base at V and 0 bases at J, with 3 bases between the two ends. The germline CDR1 and CDR2 sequences are SEHNR and FQNEAQ (reference sequence). Supplemented by reference TRBV7-9 and TRBJ1-2, the full variable domain reads DTGVSQNPRHKITKRGQNVTFRCDPISEHNRLYWYRQTLGQGPEFLTYFQNEAQLEKSRLLSDRFSAERPKGSFSTLEIQRTEQGDSAMYLCASSLGTNYGYTFGSGTRLTVV.